The present entry profiles one T cell receptor (beta chain) with its context. CDR1 is MNHEY, CDR2 SMNVEV, per germline (reference sequence). The CDR3 totals 14 residues. J gave up 4 bases and V 4 bases, and 2 bases lay outside the gene matches. The data are from a study of T cell responses to AZD1222 COVID-19 vaccine. Clones were sequenced by immunoSEQ multiplex PCR, and TCRdb holds only the in-frame ones, with some missing. The repertoire holds some 63,000 clones, with 89% as singletons. The rearrangement uses TRBV27 and TRBJ2-7; 12 nucleotides line up with TRBD1. This clonotype originated in an adult who received the AZD1222 COVID-19 vaccine. The specimen comprised peripheral blood, sampled 28 days after the second AZD1222 dose. The CDR3 here is CASSWGQGAYEQYF. The CDR3 region has the DNA TGTGCCAGCAGTTGGGGACAGGGGGCGTACGAGCAGTACTTC.